A selection of T cell receptor beta chains follows, all from one sample in a study of T cell responses to AZD1222 COVID-19 vaccine. Assay used: immunoSEQ multiplex PCR; TCRdb lists only in-frame clones, some missing. The sample lists 100,000 to 150,000 clones, approximately 91% occurring once. Sequencing was performed on peripheral blood, taken 28 days after the second AZD1222 dose. Every receptor here comes from an adult who received the AZD1222 COVID-19 vaccine. The CDR3 runs from the conserved cysteine through the conserved F or W. Fields, in order: J gene, clone size, V gene, D gene, CDR3 DNA, CDR3 protein. A D gene is named only where the DNA matches it firmly. Expanded clones are given a class, and other clones once, few, many or no size at all.

TRBJ2-1 | - | TRBV7-9 | - | TGTGCCAGCAGCTTAGGAGGGGCCAATGAGCAGTTCTTC | CASSLGGANEQFF
TRBJ2-5 | - | TRBV7-2 | TRBD2 | TGTGCCAGCAGCTTTGCGGGAGTAGAGACCCAGTACTTC | CASSFAGVETQYF
TRBJ1-3 | once | TRBV6-5 | - | TGTGCCAGCAGTTCAGGACCCACCATATATTTT | CASSSGPTIYF
TRBJ1-1 | - | TRBV11-3 | TRBD1 | TGTGCCAGCAGCTTAACGTCAGGGGGCGGGAACACTGAAGCTTTCTTT | CASSLTSGGGNTEAFF
TRBJ1-1 | once | TRBV16 | - | TGTGCCAGCAGCCTCCCTATCAGGGTATCTCGAGGAGCTTTCTTT | CASSLPIRVSRGAFF
TRBJ2-2 | - | TRBV7-3 | TRBD2 | TGTGCCAGCAGCCCCTCCGGGGGGGAGGCCGGGGAGCTGTTTTTT | CASSPSGGEAGELFF
TRBJ1-1 | - | TRBV29-1 | - | TGCAGCGTTGGGGGCGGGCGACGGGCTGAAGCTTTCTTT | CSVGGGRRAEAFF
TRBJ2-1 | - | TRBV7-2 | TRBD2 | TGTGCCAGCAGCTTATGGGCGGGAGAGGGGTACAATGAGCAGTTCTTC | CASSLWAGEGYNEQFF
TRBJ2-7 | - | TRBV6-6 | - | TGTGCCAGCAGTCGGGACATGACTGGTGAGCAGTACTTC | CASSRDMTGEQYF
TRBJ2-1 | - | TRBV7-9 | - | TGTGCCAGCAGCTATACCTCCTACAATGAGCAGTTCTTC | CASSYTSYNEQFF
TRBJ1-6 | - | TRBV5-1 | TRBD1 | TGCGCCAGCAGCTTGGCGATTACAGGGGATCATAATTCACCCCTCCACTTT | CASSLAITGDHNSPLHF
TRBJ2-7 | once | TRBV5-1 | TRBD1 | TGCGCCAGCAGCTGGGGACAGGGGGGTTCCTACGAGCAGTACTTC | CASSWGQGGSYEQYF
TRBJ2-3 | once | TRBV6-2/TRBV6-3 | TRBD2 | TGTGCCAGCAGCCCGGGACTACCAAGAAAGTATTTT | CASSPGLPRKYF
TRBJ1-2 | - | TRBV9 | TRBD1 | TGTGCCAGCAGCGTAGATAGGGGGCTCTATGGCTACACCTTC | CASSVDRGLYGYTF
TRBJ2-1 | - | TRBV9 | TRBD2 | TGTGCCAGCAGCGTAGATCTAGCGGGGGGGCTAGGTGAGCAGTTCTTC | CASSVDLAGGLGEQFF
TRBJ1-2 | - | TRBV2 | - | TGTGCCAGCAGTGGTGCCCTCTCGGGGGGCTATGGCTACACCTTC | CASSGALSGGYGYTF
TRBJ2-5 | - | TRBV6-2/TRBV6-3 | TRBD2 | TGTGCCAGCAGTCGGGGGACTAGCGGGGGACAAGAGACCCAGTACTTC | CASSRGTSGGQETQYF
TRBJ2-7 | - | TRBV29-1 | - | TGCAGCGTTGGTGAGGGTGCGTTGCTTAGCGAGCAGTACTTC | CSVGEGALLSEQYF
TRBJ2-5 | - | TRBV7-9 | - | TGTGCCAGCAGCCCCTTGCAAGGGGCTGCGGGAGAGACCCAGTACTTC | CASSPLQGAAGETQYF
TRBJ1-2 | - | TRBV6-5 | - | TGTGCCAGCAGTTACTCCGGCACCGGGGGGTACGGCTACACCTTC | CASSYSGTGGYGYTF
TRBJ1-1 | - | TRBV7-9 | - | TGTGCCAGCAGTCCGGCTGGGGCTTTCTTT | CASSPAGAFF
TRBJ2-1 | - | TRBV28 | TRBD1 | TGTGCCAGCAGTGCTACCGGGACAGGTTTTAACAATGAGCAGTTCTTC | CASSATGTGFNNEQFF
TRBJ2-2 | - | TRBV2 | - | TGTGCCAGCAGTGAGGTGGACACCGGGGAGCTGTTTTTT | CASSEVDTGELFF
TRBJ1-3 | - | TRBV7-3 | - | TGTGCCAGCAGCCCCCAACCTGGAAACACCATATATTTT | CASSPQPGNTIYF
TRBJ2-5 | few | TRBV27 | - | TGTGCCAGCAGTTTATTAGCAGCCAATAACCCCCGAGAGACCCAGTACTTC | CASSLLAANNPRETQYF
TRBJ2-3 | - | TRBV6-5 | - | TGTGCCAGCACTCCCCTAGCGACCAGCACAGATACGCAGTATTTT | CASTPLATSTDTQYF
TRBJ1-2 | - | TRBV5-1 | TRBD1 | TGCGCCAGCAGCTTGACAGGGGGTGAGGGAGGCTACACCTTC | CASSLTGGEGGYTF
TRBJ2-7 | - | TRBV12-3/TRBV12-4 | TRBD1 | TGTGCCAGCAGCCGCACAGGGGGATACGAGCAGTACTTC | CASSRTGGYEQYF
TRBJ1-6 | once | TRBV10-3 | - | TGTGCCATCAGTGAGCCGACCCCGACTAATTCACCCCTCCACTTT | CAISEPTPTNSPLHF
TRBJ2-2 | - | TRBV5-1 | TRBD1 | TGCGCCAGCAGCTTGTTGGGACAGGGGGCCGGCGGGGAGCTGTTTTTT | CASSLLGQGAGGELFF
TRBJ2-4 | - | TRBV4-3 | TRBD1 | TGCGCCAGCAGCCAAGATTGGAATAATGCAGGGGGAAACATTCAGTACTTC | CASSQDWNNAGGNIQYF
TRBJ2-7 | once | TRBV6-1 | - | TGTGCCAGCAGTGATCCGGGACGCGAATGGGGATTCGTATACGAGCAGTACTTC | CASSDPGREWGFVYEQYF
TRBJ2-3 | - | TRBV2 | TRBD1 | TGTGCCAGCTCCCGACAGGGGGGTGGAGATACGCAGTATTTT | CASSRQGGGDTQYF
TRBJ2-4 | - | TRBV6-1 | - | TGTGCCAGCAGTGGGGGTTCCGGACAAACTATAAACATTCAGTACTTC | CASSGGSGQTINIQYF
TRBJ1-1 | - | TRBV27 | - | TGTGCCAGCAGTACGCGGGGGGCTCCTGAAGCTTTCTTT | CASSTRGAPEAFF
TRBJ2-1 | - | TRBV3-1/TRBV3-2 | - | TGTGCCAGCAGCCAAGCCAGATACAATGAGCAGTTCTTC | CASSQARYNEQFF
TRBJ2-2 | - | TRBV6-5 | - | TGTGCCAGCAGTTACTCCAGGAACACCGGGGAGCTGTTTTTT | CASSYSRNTGELFF
TRBJ1-5 | - | TRBV7-2 | - | TGTGCCAGCAGCTTAGGGCAGGATCAGCCCCAGCATTTT | CASSLGQDQPQHF
TRBJ1-1 | few | TRBV27 | - | TGTGCCAGCAGTCTATGGGGTGGGGGTGAAGCTTTCTTT | CASSLWGGGEAFF
TRBJ1-1 | - | TRBV6-5 | - | TGTGCCAGCAGTAGCAATTGGGGCGTGGGCGAAGCTTTCTTT | CASSSNWGVGEAFF
TRBJ1-2 | - | TRBV7-3 | TRBD1 | TGTGCCAGCAGCTTACACCGGGACAGCCCACATGGCTACACCTTC | CASSLHRDSPHGYTF
TRBJ1-1 | - | TRBV19 | - | TGTGCCAGTAGTATAGGCCCGGGCTTTGAAGCTTTCTTT | CASSIGPGFEAFF
TRBJ1-1 | - | TRBV5-6 | - | TGTGCCAGCAGCCCGCTGGGAAGAAGTGACACTGAAGCTTTCTTT | CASSPLGRSDTEAFF
TRBJ1-1 | - | TRBV11-3 | TRBD1 | TGTGCCAGCAGCATGACAGGGGGCACTGAAGCTTTCTTT | CASSMTGGTEAFF
TRBJ2-3 | few | TRBV29-1 | - | TGCAGCGTAGATACGCTAGCGACAGATACGCAGTATTTT | CSVDTLATDTQYF
TRBJ1-2 | few | TRBV19 | - | TGTGCCAGTAGTATAATCGCCGGGTCTCATAGGGGAAACTATGGCTACACCTTC | CASSIIAGSHRGNYGYTF
TRBJ1-5 | - | TRBV18 | - | TGTGCCAGCTCACCTGACAGTAGCCATCAGCCCCAGCATTTT | CASSPDSSHQPQHF
TRBJ2-5 | - | TRBV30 | - | TGTGCCTGGATCACAGGCCCCAGAGAGACCCAGTACTTC | CAWITGPRETQYF
TRBJ1-2 | - | TRBV7-8 | TRBD1 | TGTGCCAGCAGCACCTCCGGACAGGGGAACTATGGCTACACCTTC | CASSTSGQGNYGYTF
TRBJ1-2 | - | TRBV7-9 | - | TGTGCCAGCAGCTTAGCGGGTCTAGGCCCAGGACCCTATGGCTACACCTTC | CASSLAGLGPGPYGYTF